This T cell receptor (beta chain) came from a study of blood T cell repertoires in COVID-19. On the study more broadly: COVID-19 samples from acute and convalescent phases originated in the United States, Italy and Spain.

Generated by immunoSEQ multiplex PCR, the TCRdb table keeps only in-frame clones and is missing some. The sample yields about 260,000 clones, about 87% seen once. The length of the CDR3 is 16 residues. Trimming took off 4 bases at V and 7 bases at J, with 24 bases between the two ends. Germline lookup yields CDR1 SGHDT and CDR2 YYEEEE. The sequencing input was peripheral blood. The J gene is TRBJ2-7, the V gene TRBV5-6; possible D gene TRBD1, 5 bases. The sequence came from a woman between 35 and 50 years old with acute or convalescent COVID-19. CDR3 loop: CASSTPPQTVYEEQYV. The CDR3 DNA is TGTGCCAGCAGCACCCCCCCACAGACAGTCTACGAGGAGCAGTACGTC.